This T cell receptor beta chain comes out of a study of blood T cell repertoires in COVID-19. Profiled with immunoSEQ multiplex PCR; TCRdb holds only in-frame clones, not every one. The table lists 45,000 to 55,000 clones, roughly 91% of them singletons. V was pared by 7 bases and J by 3 bases, with 7 bases of the junction left unmatched. The CDR3 runs 14 residues. Germline V CDR1 and CDR2: SNHLY, FYNNEI. The sample was peripheral blood. This receptor was obtained from a man aged 50 to 60 with active COVID-19. The V gene is TRBV2, the J gene TRBJ2-7, with 9 bases fitting TRBD1. The CDR3 DNA sequence: TGTGCCAGCAAGGACAGGGGATTCGTCTACGAGCAGTACTTC. Amino acid sequence: CASKDRGFVYEQYF. Filled out from reference TRBV2 and TRBJ2-7, the complete variable domain reads EPEVTQTPSHQVTQMGQEVILRCVPISNHLYFYWYRQILGQKVEFLVSFYNNEISEKSEIFDDQFSVERPDGSNFTLKIRSTKLEDSAMYFCASKDRGFVYEQYFGPGTRLTVT.